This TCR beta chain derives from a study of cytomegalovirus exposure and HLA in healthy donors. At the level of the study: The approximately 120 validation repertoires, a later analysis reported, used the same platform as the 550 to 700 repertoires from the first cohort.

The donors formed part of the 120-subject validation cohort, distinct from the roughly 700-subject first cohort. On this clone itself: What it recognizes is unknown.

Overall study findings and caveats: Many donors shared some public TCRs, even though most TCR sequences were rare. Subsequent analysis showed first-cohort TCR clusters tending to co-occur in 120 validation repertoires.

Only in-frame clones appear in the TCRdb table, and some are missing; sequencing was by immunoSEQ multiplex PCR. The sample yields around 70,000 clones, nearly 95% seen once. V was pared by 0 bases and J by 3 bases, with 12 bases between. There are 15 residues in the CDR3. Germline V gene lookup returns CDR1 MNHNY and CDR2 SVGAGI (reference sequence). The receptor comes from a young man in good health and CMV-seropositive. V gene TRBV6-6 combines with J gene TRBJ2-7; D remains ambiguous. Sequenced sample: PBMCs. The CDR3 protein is CASSYSIGRNYEQYF. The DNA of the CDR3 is TGTGCCAGCAGTTACTCGATCGGTCGTAACTACGAGCAGTACTTC.